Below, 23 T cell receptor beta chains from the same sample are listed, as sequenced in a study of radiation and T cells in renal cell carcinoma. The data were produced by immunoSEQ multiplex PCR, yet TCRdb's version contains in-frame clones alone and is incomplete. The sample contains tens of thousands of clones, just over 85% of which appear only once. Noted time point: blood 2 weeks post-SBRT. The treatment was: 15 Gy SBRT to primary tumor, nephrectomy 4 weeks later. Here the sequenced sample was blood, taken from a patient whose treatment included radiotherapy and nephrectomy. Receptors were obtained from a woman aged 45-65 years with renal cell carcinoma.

CDR3 sequence reads: CATLDRGGETQYF. The CDR3 nucleotides read TGTGCCACCCTGGACAGGGGCGGCGAGACCCAGTACTTC. The rearrangement links TRBV10-3 to TRBJ2-5; 9 bases agree with TRBD1. The CDR3 totals 13 residues. Unmatched junction bases numbered 8, after V lost 10 bases and J lost 5 bases. Germline V gene sequence: CDR1 ENHRY, CDR2 SYGVKD.

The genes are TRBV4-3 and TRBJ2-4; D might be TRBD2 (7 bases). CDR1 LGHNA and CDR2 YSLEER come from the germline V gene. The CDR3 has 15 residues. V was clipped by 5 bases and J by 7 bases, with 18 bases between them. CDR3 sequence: CASSFSPEGGNIQYF. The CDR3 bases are TGCGCCAGCAGCTTTTCCCCCGAGGGGGGGAACATTCAGTACTTC.

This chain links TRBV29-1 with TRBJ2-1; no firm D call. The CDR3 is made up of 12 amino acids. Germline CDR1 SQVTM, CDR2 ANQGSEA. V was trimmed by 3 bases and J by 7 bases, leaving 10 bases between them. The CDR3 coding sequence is TGCAGCGTTGACGCCGACCTGAATGAGCAGTTCTTC. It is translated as CSVDADLNEQFF.

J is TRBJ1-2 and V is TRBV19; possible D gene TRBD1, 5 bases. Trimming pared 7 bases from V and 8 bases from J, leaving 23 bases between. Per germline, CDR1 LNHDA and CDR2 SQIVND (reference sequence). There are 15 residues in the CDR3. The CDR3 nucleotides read TGTGCCAGTACCCCGCAGTCGGCAGGGCAAGGAGGCTACACCTTC. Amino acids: CASTPQSAGQGGYTF.

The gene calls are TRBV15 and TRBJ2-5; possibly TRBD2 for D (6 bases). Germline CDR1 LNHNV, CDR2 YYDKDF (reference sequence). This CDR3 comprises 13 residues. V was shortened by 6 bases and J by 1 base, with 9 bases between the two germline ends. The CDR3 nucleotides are TGTGCCACCAGTAGGGACTTCCAAGAGACCCAGTACTTC. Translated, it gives CATSRDFQETQYF.

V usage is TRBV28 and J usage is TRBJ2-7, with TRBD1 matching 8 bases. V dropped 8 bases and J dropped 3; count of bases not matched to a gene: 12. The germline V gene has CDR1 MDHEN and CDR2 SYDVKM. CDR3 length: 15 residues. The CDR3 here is CASFEPDRAFYEQYF. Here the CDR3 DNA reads TGTGCCAGCTTTGAACCGGACAGGGCCTTCTACGAGCAGTACTTC.

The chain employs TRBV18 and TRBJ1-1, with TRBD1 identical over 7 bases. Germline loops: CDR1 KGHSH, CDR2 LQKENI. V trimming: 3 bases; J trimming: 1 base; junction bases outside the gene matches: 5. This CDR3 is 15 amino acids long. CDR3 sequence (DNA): TGTGCCAGCTCACCCCCGACAGGGCGGAACACTGAAGCTTTCTTT. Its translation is CASSPPTGRNTEAFF.

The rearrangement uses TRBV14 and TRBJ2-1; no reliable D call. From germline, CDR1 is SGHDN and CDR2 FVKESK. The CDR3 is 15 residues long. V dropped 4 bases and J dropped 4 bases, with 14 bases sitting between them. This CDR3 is CASSPTLDTYNEQFF. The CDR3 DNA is TGTGCCAGCAGCCCGACTCTCGACACTTACAATGAGCAGTTCTTC.

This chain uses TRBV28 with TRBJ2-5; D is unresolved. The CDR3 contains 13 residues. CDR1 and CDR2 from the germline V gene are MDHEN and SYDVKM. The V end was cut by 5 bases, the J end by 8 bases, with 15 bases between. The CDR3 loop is CASSGGTIPTQYF. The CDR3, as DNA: TGTGCCAGCAGTGGCGGAACCATCCCCACCCAGTACTTC. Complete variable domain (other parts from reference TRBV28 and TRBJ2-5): DVKVTQSSRYLVKRTGEKVFLECVQDMDHENMFWYRQDPGLGLRLIYFSYDVKMKEKGDIPEGYSVSREKKERFSLILESASTNQTSMYLCASSGGTIPTQYFGPGTRLLVL.

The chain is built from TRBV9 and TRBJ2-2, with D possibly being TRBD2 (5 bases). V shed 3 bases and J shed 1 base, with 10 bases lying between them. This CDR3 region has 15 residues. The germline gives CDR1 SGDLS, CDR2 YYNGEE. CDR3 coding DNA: TGTGCCAGCAGCGACGGGATGCTGAACACCGGGGAGCTGTTTTTT. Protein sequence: CASSDGMLNTGELFF.

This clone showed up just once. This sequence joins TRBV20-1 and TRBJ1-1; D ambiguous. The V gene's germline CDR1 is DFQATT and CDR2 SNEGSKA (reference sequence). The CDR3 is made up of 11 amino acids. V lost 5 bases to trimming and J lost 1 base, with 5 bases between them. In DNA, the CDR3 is TGCAGTGCTGACCAGAACACTGAAGCTTTCTTT. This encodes CSADQNTEAFF.

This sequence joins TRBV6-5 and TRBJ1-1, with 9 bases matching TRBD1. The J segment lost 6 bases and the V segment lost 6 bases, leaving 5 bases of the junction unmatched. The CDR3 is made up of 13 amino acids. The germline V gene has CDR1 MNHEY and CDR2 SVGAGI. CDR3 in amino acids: CASRKTGGSEAFF. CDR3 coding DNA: TGTGCCAGCAGAAAGACAGGGGGGTCTGAAGCTTTCTTT.

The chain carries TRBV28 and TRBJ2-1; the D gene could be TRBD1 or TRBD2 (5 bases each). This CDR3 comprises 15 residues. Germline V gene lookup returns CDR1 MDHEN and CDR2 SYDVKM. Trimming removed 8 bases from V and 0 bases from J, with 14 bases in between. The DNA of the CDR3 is TGTGCCAGCTCCGGGGCCATGAACTCCTACAATGAGCAGTTCTTC. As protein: CASSGAMNSYNEQFF.

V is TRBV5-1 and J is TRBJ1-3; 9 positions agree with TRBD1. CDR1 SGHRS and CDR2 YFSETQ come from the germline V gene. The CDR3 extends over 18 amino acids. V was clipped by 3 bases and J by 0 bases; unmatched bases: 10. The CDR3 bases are TGCGCCAGCAGCTCCTTCTCCGGGACAGGGAACTCTGGAAACACCATATATTTT. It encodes CASSSFSGTGNSGNTIYF.

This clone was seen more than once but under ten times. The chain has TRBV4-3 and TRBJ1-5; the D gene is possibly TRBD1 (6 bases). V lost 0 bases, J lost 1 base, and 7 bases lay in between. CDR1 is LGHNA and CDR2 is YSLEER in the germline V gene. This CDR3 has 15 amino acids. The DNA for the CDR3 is TGCGCCAGCAGCCAAGAAAGGGGGAGCAATCAGCCCCAGCATTTT. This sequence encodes CASSQERGSNQPQHF.

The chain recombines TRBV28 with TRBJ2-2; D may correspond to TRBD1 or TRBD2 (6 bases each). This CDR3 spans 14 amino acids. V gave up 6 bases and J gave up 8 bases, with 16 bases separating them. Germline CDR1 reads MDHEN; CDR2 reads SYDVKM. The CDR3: CASRVWGAPGELFF. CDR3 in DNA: TGTGCCAGCAGGGTATGGGGGGCGCCGGGGGAGCTGTTTTTT.

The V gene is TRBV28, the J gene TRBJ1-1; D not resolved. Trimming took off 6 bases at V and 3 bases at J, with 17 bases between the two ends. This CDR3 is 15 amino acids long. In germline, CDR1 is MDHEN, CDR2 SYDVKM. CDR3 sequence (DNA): TGTGCCAGCAGCCTTCCAGAGGGCTCAGACACTGAAGCTTTCTTT. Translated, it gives CASSLPEGSDTEAFF.

Here the CDR3 reads CASSQERAYEQYF. Here the CDR3 DNA reads TGCGCCAGCAGCCAAGAGAGGGCCTACGAGCAGTACTTC. The chain couples TRBV4-1 to TRBJ2-7, with D possibly TRBD2 on 5 matching bases. The CDR3 covers 13 residues. V gave up 0 bases and J gave up 2 bases, with 5 bases separating them. CDR1 MGHRA and CDR2 YSYEKL come from the germline V gene.

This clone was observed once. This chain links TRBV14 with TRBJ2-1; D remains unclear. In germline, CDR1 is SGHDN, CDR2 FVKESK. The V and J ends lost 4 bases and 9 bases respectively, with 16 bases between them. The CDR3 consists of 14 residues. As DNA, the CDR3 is TGTGCCAGCAGCCGCTTGGATAGTTCGGGTGAGCAGTTCTTC. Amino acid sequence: CASSRLDSSGEQFF.

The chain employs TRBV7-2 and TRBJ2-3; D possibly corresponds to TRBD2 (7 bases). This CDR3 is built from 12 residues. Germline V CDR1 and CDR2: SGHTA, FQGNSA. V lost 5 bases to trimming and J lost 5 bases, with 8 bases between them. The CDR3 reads CASSRGGDTQYF. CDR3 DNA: TGTGCCAGCAGCAGGGGGGGAGATACGCAGTATTTT.

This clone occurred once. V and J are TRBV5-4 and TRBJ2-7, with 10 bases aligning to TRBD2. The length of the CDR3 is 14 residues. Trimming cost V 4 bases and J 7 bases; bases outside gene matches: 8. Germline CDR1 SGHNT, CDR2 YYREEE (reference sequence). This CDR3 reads CASSRASGGGEQYF. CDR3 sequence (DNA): TGTGCCAGCAGCAGGGCCAGCGGGGGGGGTGAGCAGTACTTC.

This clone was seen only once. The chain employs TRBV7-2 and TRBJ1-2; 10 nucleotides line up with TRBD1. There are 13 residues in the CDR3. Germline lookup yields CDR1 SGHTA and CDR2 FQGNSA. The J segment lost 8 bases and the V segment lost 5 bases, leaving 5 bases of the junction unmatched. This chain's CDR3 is CASSRDRGPGYTF. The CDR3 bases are TGTGCCAGCAGCCGGGACAGGGGTCCCGGCTACACCTTC.

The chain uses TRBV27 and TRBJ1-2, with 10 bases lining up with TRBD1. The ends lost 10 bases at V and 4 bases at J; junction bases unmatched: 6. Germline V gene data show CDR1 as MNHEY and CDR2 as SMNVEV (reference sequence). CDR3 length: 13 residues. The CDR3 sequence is CATGTGVGYGYTF. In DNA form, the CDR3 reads TGTGCCACTGGGACAGGGGTGGGCTATGGCTACACCTTC.